Shown below are 10 T cell receptor beta chains from a single sample sequenced in a study of T cell responses to AZD1222 COVID-19 vaccine (dated by TCRdb to 2020 to 2022). According to the study, the label for this sample's time point signals: baseline before first vaccination. Library generation was performed with the immunoSEQ multiplex PCR assay. TCRdb holds this immuneACCESS table with in-frame rearrangements only. Some clones are missing; in checked studies, unresolved V genes explain under half, and the rest has no known cause. This sample is represented by fewer than 150,000 clones; 93% of them were singletons. About 0.86% of the sample goes to the ten largest clones. The sequencing used peripheral blood, collected on day 0 of AZD1222 vaccination. The source of these receptors is an adult in good health.

For this clone: Other DNA sequences from this sample encode an identical CDR3 as well. This chain uses TRBV18 with TRBJ2-5; no clear D. CDR1 KGHSH and CDR2 LQKENI come from the germline V gene. Trimming stripped 1 base from V and 5 bases from J, with 8 bases between. The CDR3 is 13 residues long. The CDR3 sequence: CASSPRGRETQYF. CDR3 sequence (DNA): TGTGCCAGCTCACCACGGGGTCGGGAGACCCAGTACTTC.

The chain uses TRBV12-3 or TRBV12-4 and TRBJ2-2; D may be TRBD1 (5 bases). Trimming shortened V by 5 bases and J by 3 bases, and 7 bases separated the two germline ends. The CDR3 totals 13 residues. In nucleotides, the CDR3 is TGTGCCAGCAGTGTACAGGACACCGGGGAGCTGTTTTTT. It yields the protein CASSVQDTGELFF.

The gene calls are TRBV4-2 and TRBJ1-2; D not certain. Deletions cut 4 bases from V and 4 bases from J, with 13 bases between. Per germline, CDR1 LGHNA and CDR2 YNFKEQ. This CDR3 has 14 residues. CDR3 nucleotide sequence: TGTGCCAGCAGCCCTCCCGTCATGGGCTATGGCTACACCTTC. Protein sequence: CASSPPVMGYGYTF.

This chain uses TRBV5-1 with TRBJ1-4; D gene ambiguous. The CDR3 runs 14 residues. Germline assignment: CDR1 SGHRS and CDR2 YFSETQ. Between the trimmed V and J ends, which lost 4 bases and 7 bases, there was a span of 14 bases. This CDR3 reads CASSVSGSFEKLFF. The CDR3 coding sequence is TGCGCCAGCAGCGTAAGCGGTTCTTTTGAAAAACTGTTTTTT.

The V and J genes are TRBV27 and TRBJ1-1; D call uncertain. V gave up 6 bases and J gave up 5 bases, with 19 bases separating them. The germline V gene has CDR1 MNHEY and CDR2 SMNVEV (reference sequence). The CDR3 is 15 amino acids. CDR3 sequence: CASSPTEAWRTEAFF. The CDR3 bases are TGTGCCAGCAGCCCCACCGAGGCCTGGAGGACTGAAGCTTTCTTT.

The rearrangement uses TRBV9 and TRBJ2-7; D unclear. Germline V CDR1 and CDR2: SGDLS, YYNGEE. The CDR3 extends over 15 amino acids. With 0 bases removed from V and 4 bases from J, the gap between germline ends came to 14 bases. As DNA, the CDR3 is TGTGCCAGCAGCGTAGAGGGTGGGCCGGGTTACGAGCAGTACTTC. Translated, it gives CASSVEGGPGYEQYF.

The CDR3 DNA sequence: TGTGCCAGCAGCCTTGCGAACTACAGGCGTGGAAACACCATATATTTT. As protein: CASSLANYRRGNTIYF. The chain couples TRBV3-1 (or the pseudogene TRBV3-2) to TRBJ1-3; tentatively, D is TRBD1 (5 bases). The CDR3 sequence is 16 residues long. Germline V gene data show CDR1 as LGHDT and CDR2 as YNNKEL (reference sequence). V was shortened by 4 bases and J by 3 bases, with 16 bases between the two germline ends.

V is TRBV5-1 and J is TRBJ1-5; perhaps TRBD1 as D (5 bases). This CDR3 comprises 16 residues. Per germline, CDR1 SGHRS and CDR2 YFSETQ. V lost 0 bases to trimming and J lost 6 bases, with 16 bases between them. The CDR3 DNA follows: TGCGCCAGCAGCTTGGGGGACCTAGGGAGGGCTCAGCCCCAGCATTTT. This codes for CASSLGDLGRAQPQHF.

The rearrangement links TRBV5-1 to TRBJ1-1; no clear D. V lost 4 bases and J 6 bases, leaving 16 bases between the germline ends. The CDR3 extends over 14 amino acids. The germline V gene encodes CDR1 SGHRS and CDR2 YFSETQ. For the CDR3, the DNA is TGCGCCAGCAGCCCCCAGGACTTGACCGCTGAAGCTTTCTTT. Translated, it gives CASSPQDLTAEAFF.

The chain combines TRBV9 with TRBJ2-7, with D possibly matching TRBD2 (5 bases). The CDR3 consists of 14 residues. The V gene lost 0 bases and the J gene lost 4 bases, with 11 bases spanning the gap. Germline CDR1 and CDR2: SGDLS and YYNGEE. The chain's CDR3 is CASSVDGDRYEQYF. For the CDR3, the DNA is TGTGCCAGCAGCGTAGACGGGGATAGATACGAGCAGTACTTC.